This T cell receptor (beta chain) was sequenced for a study of blood T cell repertoires in COVID-19. Data came from immunoSEQ multiplex PCR; TCRdb stores just in-frame clones and leaves some out. The sample has around 220,000 clones, roughly 80% seen once. In its sample, this clone was seen a few times. This receptor was identified in a middle-aged woman with active or convalescent COVID-19. The sample comprised peripheral blood.

CDR3 loop: CASSNAPHRVWNSPLHF. CDR3 coding DNA: TGTGCCAGCAGTAACGCTCCACACAGGGTTTGGAATTCACCCCTCCACTTT. This chain connects TRBV28 to TRBJ1-6; D is perhaps TRBD1 (6 bases). This CDR3 region has 17 residues. V was shortened by 5 bases and J by 7 bases, with 21 bases between the two germline ends. CDR1 is MDHEN and CDR2 is SYDVKM in the germline V gene.